The T cell receptor beta chain described here comes from a study of OX40 agonist ivuxolimab in advanced cancers. Points from the study as a whole: Dose levels from 0.1 to 3.0 mg/kg saw CD4+ and CD8+ blood T cells expand clonally by week 6. Certain nonresponders additionally had low normalized T-cell clonal expansion. In the expanded peripheral T cells, antigen specificity was never determined.

A note on this clone: Its target is not known.

Sequencing was performed with immunoSEQ multiplex PCR; in TCRdb, only in-frame clones are kept and a portion is missing. The table shows around 100,000 clones, with 85% to 95% occurring only once. Germline loops: CDR1 LNHDA, CDR2 SQIVND (reference sequence). The CDR3 runs to 14 residues. V was shortened by 4 bases and J by 7 bases, with 14 bases between the two germline ends. With baseline, cycle 4 day 1, and cycle 7 day 1 as timepoints, blood was sampled. This TCR was sampled from an adult with an advanced solid tumor such as melanoma, head and neck, liver or kidney cancer. The sequencing used CD4+ or CD8+ T cells sorted from blood, collected in a trial of the OX40 agonist ivuxolimab. The V call is TRBV19, the J call TRBJ1-5, with a weak D call TRBD1 (6 bases). The CDR3 sequence is CASSKTGMEQPQHF. The CDR3 DNA reads as TGTGCCAGTAGTAAGACAGGAATGGAGCAGCCCCAGCATTTT.